This TCR beta chain was sequenced during a study of T cell changes during pregnancy in multiple sclerosis. There are a few counts of this clone. The protocol was immunoSEQ multiplex PCR, while the TCRdb copy is restricted to in-frame clones and leaves out a portion. Of approximately 130,000 clones in the sample, approximately 93% are singletons; the top ten hold less than 7.5%. Germline assignment: CDR1 SGHKS and CDR2 YYEKEE (reference sequence). The V gene lost 3 bases and the J gene lost 7 bases, with 16 bases spanning the gap. This CDR3 spans 14 amino acids. This receptor was taken from a female donor with multiple sclerosis, enrolled in a pregnancy study. The rearrangement links TRBV5-5 to TRBJ1-1, with D possibly being TRBD1 (5 bases). Sequencing used peripheral blood, obtained before pregnancy. The CDR3 protein is CASSSGGASGEAFF. CDR3 nucleotides: TGTGCCAGCAGCTCAGGAGGGGCCAGTGGTGAAGCTTTCTTT.